What follows are 5 T cell receptor beta chains derived from one specimen sequenced in a study of cytotoxic CD8 clonotypes in ibrutinib-treated CLL (dated by TCRdb to the early 2020s). The receptor library was made with the immunoSEQ multiplex PCR assay. TCRdb stores this immuneACCESS table with in-frame sequences only. Part of the clones is absent; in the studies checked, under half of the shortfall reflects unresolved V genes, and no reason is known for the rest. The sample contains about 200,000 clones, approximately 75% of them found a single time. Roughly 11% of the sample rests with the top ten. What the time point label conveys for this sample: approximately twelve months on ibrutinib. The source was PBMCs, collected after 12 months of ibrutinib treatment. These receptors all stem from a human donor with chronic lymphocytic leukemia.

V gene TRBV6-5 combines with J gene TRBJ2-7; D is undetermined. The CDR3 contains 11 residues. Looked up from germline, CDR1 is MNHEY and CDR2 is SVGAGI. V lost 10 bases and J 4 bases, leaving 11 bases between the germline ends. Here the CDR3 DNA reads TGTGCCACCACGAAGATATACGAGCAGTACTTC. This gives the protein CATTKIYEQYF.

As concerns this clone: The sample contains more than one DNA sequence encoding this CDR3. The chain uses TRBV6-5 and TRBJ1-2; D unclear. V lost 0 bases, J lost 2 bases, and 7 bases lay in between. Germline values: CDR1 MNHEY, CDR2 SVGAGI. This CDR3 is 14 amino acids long. CDR3 bases: TGTGCCAGCAGTTACTCCCCCGGGAACTATGGCTACACCTTC. It translates to CASSYSPGNYGYTF.

The chain couples TRBV10-1 to TRBJ1-6; 7 nucleotides align to TRBD1. Germline values: CDR1 WNHNN, CDR2 SYGVQD (reference sequence). V was clipped by 6 bases and J by 7 bases; unmatched bases: 6. There are 14 residues in the CDR3. CDR3 residues: CASSSGTVNSPLHF. DNA of the CDR3: TGCGCCAGCAGCTCCGGGACAGTAAATTCACCCCTCCACTTT.

The chain carries TRBV5-1 and TRBJ1-2, with 12 bases fitting TRBD1. With 3 bases clipped from V and 6 bases from J, the junction kept 6 bases outside the gene matches. Per the germline V gene, CDR1 is SGHRS and CDR2 is YFSETQ. This CDR3 comprises 15 residues. The CDR3 coding sequence is TGCGCCAGCAGCTCCCGGGACAGGGGGCTGGATGGCTACACCTTC. Translation gives CASSSRDRGLDGYTF.

The V gene is TRBV27, the J gene TRBJ2-7; no clear D gene. The CDR3 sequence is 15 residues long. Deletions cut 6 bases from V and 0 bases from J, with 15 bases between. CDR1 and CDR2 (germline): MNHEY, SMNVEV (reference sequence). CDR3 sequence reads: CASSPPQTSSYEQYF. The CDR3 coding sequence is TGTGCCAGCAGCCCCCCCCAGACAAGCTCCTACGAGCAGTACTTC.